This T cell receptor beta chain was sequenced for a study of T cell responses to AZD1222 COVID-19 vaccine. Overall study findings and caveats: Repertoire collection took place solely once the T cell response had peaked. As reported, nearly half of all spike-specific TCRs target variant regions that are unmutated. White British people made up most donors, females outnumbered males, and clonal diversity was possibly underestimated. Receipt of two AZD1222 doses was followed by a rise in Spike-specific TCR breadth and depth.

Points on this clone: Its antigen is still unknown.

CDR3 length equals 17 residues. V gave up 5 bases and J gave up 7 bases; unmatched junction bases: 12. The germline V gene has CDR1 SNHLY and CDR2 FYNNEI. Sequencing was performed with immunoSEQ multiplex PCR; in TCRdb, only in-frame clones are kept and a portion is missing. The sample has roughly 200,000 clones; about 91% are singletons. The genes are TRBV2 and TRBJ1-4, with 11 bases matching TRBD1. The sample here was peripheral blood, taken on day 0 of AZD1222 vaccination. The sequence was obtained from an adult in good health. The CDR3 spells CASSPPGQGGLSEKLFF. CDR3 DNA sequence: TGTGCCAGCAGTCCCCCGGGACAGGGGGGGTTAAGTGAAAAACTGTTTTTT.